Shown below are 18 T cell receptor beta chains from a single sample sequenced in a study of cytomegalovirus exposure and HLA in healthy donors. This PCR relied on a set of 60 Vbeta primers and 13 Jbeta primers. Data came from immunoSEQ multiplex PCR; TCRdb stores just in-frame clones and leaves some out. This repertoire includes tens of thousands of clones. Sequenced: PBMCs. The source of these receptors is a male donor in good health and CMV-seronegative.

The chain employs TRBV2 and TRBJ1-5; 10 bases match TRBD1. The V and J ends lost 8 bases and 6 bases, in that order; junction bases with no gene match: 7. The CDR3 totals 14 residues. The germline CDR1 and CDR2 sequences are SNHLY and FYNNEI. The CDR3 sequence: CASDRGQNVQPQHF. CDR3 DNA: TGTGCCAGCGACAGGGGGCAAAATGTTCAGCCCCAGCATTTT.

The chain is built from TRBV6-1 and TRBJ2-1; weak D call: TRBD2 (5 bases). With 4 bases removed from V and 9 bases from J, the gap between germline ends came to 10 bases. The CDR3 loop spans 12 amino acids. Germline values: CDR1 MNHNS, CDR2 SASEGT. The CDR3 sequence is CASSAWRVEQFF. The DNA for the CDR3 is TGTGCCAGCAGTGCTTGGCGGGTTGAGCAGTTCTTC.

This sequence joins TRBV19 and TRBJ2-6, with D uncertain. The germline V and J ends were trimmed by 7 bases and 3 bases, with 19 bases remaining between them. In germline, CDR1 is LNHDA, CDR2 SQIVND (reference sequence). The CDR3 runs 17 residues. CDR3 coding DNA: TGTGCCAGTACCATACGGTCGGGTATAGGTGGGGCCAACGTCCTGACTTTC. As protein: CASTIRSGIGGANVLTF.

For this clone: Other DNA sequences from this sample encode an identical CDR3 as well. The rearrangement uses TRBV5-1 and TRBJ2-3, with 10 bases aligning to TRBD2. CDR3 length: 16 residues. V was pared by 0 bases and J by 1 base, with 2 bases of the junction left unmatched. Looked up from germline, CDR1 is SGHRS and CDR2 is YFSETQ. The CDR3 loop reads CASSLGGTSGTDTQYF. The DNA for the CDR3 is TGCGCCAGCAGCTTGGGAGGGACTAGCGGCACAGATACGCAGTATTTT. The entire variable domain, with the rest obtained from reference TRBV5-1 and TRBJ2-3, is as follows: KAGVTQTPRYLIKTRGQQVTLSCSPISGHRSVSWYQQTPGQGLQFLFEYFSETQRNKGNFPGRFSGRQFSNSRSEMNVSTLELGDSALYLCASSLGGTSGTDTQYFGPGTRLTVL.

The gene calls are TRBV11-2 and TRBJ2-7, with D tentatively TRBD2 (6 bases). The CDR3 has 16 residues. V was cut by 0 bases and J by 0 bases, with 12 bases left in between. Germline V gene data show CDR1 as SGHAT and CDR2 as FQNNGV. CDR3 protein: CASSLEGTSPSYEQYF. DNA of the CDR3: TGTGCCAGCAGCTTAGAGGGGACTTCCCCCTCCTACGAGCAGTACTTC.

V and J are TRBV6-1 and TRBJ2-7, with D tentatively TRBD1 (7 bases). This CDR3 comprises 15 residues. Trimming removed 2 bases from V and 2 bases from J, with 13 bases in between. Germline V lookup: CDR1 MNHNS, CDR2 SASEGT. CDR3 sequence: CASSENPGGPYEQYF. The CDR3 DNA is TGTGCCAGCAGTGAAAATCCAGGGGGGCCCTACGAGCAGTACTTC.

The rearrangement uses TRBV30 and TRBJ2-1; a possible D gene is TRBD2 (5 bases). The V end was cut by 4 bases, the J end by 9 bases, with 22 bases between. The CDR3 loop spans 15 amino acids. Germline CDR1 reads GTSNPN; CDR2 reads SVGIG (reference sequence). The CDR3 protein is CAWTPESGGLSEQFF. DNA for the CDR3: TGTGCCTGGACCCCCGAGAGCGGCGGATTGAGTGAGCAGTTCTTC.

Details on this clone: A read error may account for a junction end that differs from germline. The chain combines TRBV7-9 with TRBJ2-7, with 7 bases lining up with TRBD2. The germline V gene encodes CDR1 SEHNR and CDR2 FQNEAQ (reference sequence). This CDR3 spans 13 amino acids. The CDR3 sequence is CASTPSSGETPCF. CDR3 sequence (DNA): TGTGCCAGCACACCCTCTAGCGGAGAAACGCCGTGCTTC.

This chain links TRBV6-5 with TRBJ2-7, with 7 bases fitting TRBD1. The J segment lost 1 base and the V segment lost 5 bases, leaving 8 bases of the junction unmatched. The CDR3 loop spans 15 amino acids. Germline V lookup: CDR1 MNHEY, CDR2 SVGAGI. The CDR3 reads CASSRQGEASYEQYF. The CDR3, as DNA: TGTGCCAGCAGTCGACAGGGCGAGGCATCCTACGAGCAGTACTTC.

The chain combines TRBV19 with TRBJ1-5; a possible D gene is TRBD1 (6 bases). From germline, CDR1 is LNHDA and CDR2 SQIVND (reference sequence). Trimming removed 1 base from V and 4 bases from J, with 11 bases in between. The CDR3 is 15 residues long. The CDR3 region has the DNA TGTGCCAGTAGTATAGTACAGGGTAGGAATCAGCCCCAGCATTTT. Encoded protein: CASSIVQGRNQPQHF.

The chain employs TRBV7-2 and TRBJ1-4; 11 nucleotides align to TRBD1. The CDR3 contains 19 residues. Per germline, CDR1 SGHTA and CDR2 FQGNSA. With 5 bases clipped from V and 7 bases from J, the junction kept 18 bases outside the gene matches. The CDR3 region is CASSTRGRGTGGRGEKLFF. CDR3 DNA sequence: TGTGCCAGCAGCACCAGGGGGCGCGGGACAGGGGGACGGGGTGAAAAACTGTTTTTT.

This rearrangement joins TRBV9 to TRBJ1-1; 7 bases align to TRBD1. Germline V gene sequence: CDR1 SGDLS, CDR2 YYNGEE. The CDR3 extends over 16 amino acids. V trimming: 0 bases; J trimming: 6 bases; junction bases outside the gene matches: 11. Here the CDR3 reads CASSVDLTGVFAEAFF. The DNA for the CDR3 is TGTGCCAGCAGCGTAGATCTCACAGGGGTGTTCGCTGAAGCTTTCTTT. Full variable domain (rest looked up from reference TRBV9 and TRBJ1-1): DSGVTQTPKHLITATGQRVTLRCSPRSGDLSVYWYQQSLDQGLQFLIQYYNGEERAKGNILERFSAQQFPDLHSELNLSSLELGDSALYFCASSVDLTGVFAEAFFGQGTRLTVV.

The chain links TRBV15 to TRBJ1-2; D is ambiguous. The germline V and J ends were trimmed by 0 bases and 7 bases, with 6 bases remaining between them. CDR1 and CDR2 (germline): LNHNV, YYDKDF (reference sequence). The CDR3 length is 12 residues. The CDR3: CATSREGGGYTF. CDR3 coding DNA: TGTGCCACCAGCAGAGAAGGCGGTGGCTACACCTTC.

The chain recombines TRBV5-8 with TRBJ2-7; TRBD2 agrees at 8 bases. This CDR3 spans 17 amino acids. Per germline, CDR1 SGHTS and CDR2 YDEGEE. Germline trimming cut 1 base from V and 4 bases from J; bases unmatched to any gene: 13. Here the CDR3 DNA reads TGTGCCAGCAGCTTGCGAGCGGGAGTGATTTTGACGTACGAGCAGTACTTC. It yields the protein CASSLRAGVILTYEQYF.

CDR3 sequence reads: CASNNPLSNQPQHF. CDR3 coding DNA: TGTGCCAGCAATAACCCCCTAAGCAATCAGCCCCAGCATTTT. This rearrangement joins TRBV28 to TRBJ1-5; D uncertain. This CDR3 is built from 14 residues. Trimming took 7 bases from V and 1 from J, leaving 11 bases between them. CDR1 and CDR2 (germline): MDHEN, SYDVKM.

The rearrangement links TRBV7-9 to TRBJ1-4; 7 nucleotides align to TRBD1. This CDR3 comprises 14 residues. J lost 4 bases, V lost 5 bases, and 4 bases had no gene match. Germline V lookup: CDR1 SEHNR, CDR2 FQNEAQ (reference sequence). The DNA for the CDR3 is TGTGCCAGCAGCCGGGACAGCGATAATGAAAAACTGTTTTTT. It encodes CASSRDSDNEKLFF.

This chain joins TRBV30 and TRBJ2-1; 9 nucleotides match TRBD2. The germline CDR1 and CDR2 sequences are GTSNPN and SVGIG (reference sequence). CDR3 length: 14 amino acids. With 2 bases clipped from V and 7 bases from J, the junction kept 6 bases outside the gene matches. CDR3 nucleotide sequence: TGTGCCTGGAGTACCGGAGCGGGAGGTAATGAGCAGTTCTTC. It is translated as CAWSTGAGGNEQFF.

The chain has TRBV10-3 and TRBJ2-1; TRBD2 aligns across 8 bases. The CDR3 contains 15 residues. CDR1 is ENHRY and CDR2 is SYGVKD in the germline V gene. The V gene end was trimmed by 3 bases and the J gene end by 9 bases; junction bases not matched to a gene: 10. This CDR3 is CAISEVLAEGGEQFF. In DNA form, the CDR3 reads TGTGCCATCAGTGAAGTACTAGCGGAGGGGGGTGAGCAGTTCTTC.